In its sample, the clone carrying this T cell receptor beta chain was seen a few times. Its antigen is undetermined. This CDR3 has 15 residues. Germline-derived CDR1 and CDR2 are MNHEY and SVGEGT. Trimming took 2 bases from V and 5 from J; bases not matched to a gene: 5. For TCR, cDNA came from 5'RACE template switching, which added a universal primer site and UMIs. TCRdb redid the calling of the 5' RACE reads with MiXCR, one entry per CDR3 protein. The profile shows hundreds of thousands of distinct CDR3 sequences, 20% to 25% of them singletons. The record originates from a study of T cells after yellow fever vaccination. Study-wide context: When fractions had low cell numbers, they were prepared with SMART-Seq v4 Ultra Low Input.

Study findings and constraints: Repertoires sorted by FACS could include abundant clonotypes that are contaminants from the bulk population. The secondary response peaked faster, at day 5 versus 15, but was weaker.

The rearrangement links TRBV6-2 or TRBV6-3 to TRBJ2-5; TRBD1 aligns across 10 bases. Sequenced here: PBMCs, sampled around 3 weeks after the first yellow fever vaccination. The receptor was derived from a man between 18 and 35 years old who received the YFV17D yellow fever vaccine. The chain's CDR3 is CASSYPDRGMETQYF. CDR3 coding DNA: TGTGCCAGCAGTTACCCGGACAGGGGGATGGAGACCCAGTACTTC.